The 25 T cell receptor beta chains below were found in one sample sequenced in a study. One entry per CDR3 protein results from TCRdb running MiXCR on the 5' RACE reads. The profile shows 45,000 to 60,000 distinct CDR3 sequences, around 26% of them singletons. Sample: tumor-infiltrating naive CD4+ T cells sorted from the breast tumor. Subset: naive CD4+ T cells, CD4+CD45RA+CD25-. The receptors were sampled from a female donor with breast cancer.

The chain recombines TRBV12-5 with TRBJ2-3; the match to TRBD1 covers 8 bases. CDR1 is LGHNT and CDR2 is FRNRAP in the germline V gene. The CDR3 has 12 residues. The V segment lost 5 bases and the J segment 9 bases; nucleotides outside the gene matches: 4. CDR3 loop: CASGDRGPTQYF. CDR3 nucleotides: TGTGCTAGTGGTGACAGGGGTCCAACGCAGTATTTT.

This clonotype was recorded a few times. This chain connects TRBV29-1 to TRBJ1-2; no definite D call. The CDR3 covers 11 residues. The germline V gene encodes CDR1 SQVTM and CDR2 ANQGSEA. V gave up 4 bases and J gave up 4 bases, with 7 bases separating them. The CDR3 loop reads CSVAHFYGYTF. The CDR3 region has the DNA TGCAGCGTTGCCCATTTCTATGGCTACACCTTC.

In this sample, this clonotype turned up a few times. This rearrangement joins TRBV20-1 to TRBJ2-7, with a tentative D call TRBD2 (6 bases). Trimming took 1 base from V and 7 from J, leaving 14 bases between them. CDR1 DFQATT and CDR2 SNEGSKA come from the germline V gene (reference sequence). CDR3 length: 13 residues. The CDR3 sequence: CSARVPPAGEQYF. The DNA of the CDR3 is TGCAGTGCTAGAGTCCCCCCTGCGGGGGAGCAGTACTTC.

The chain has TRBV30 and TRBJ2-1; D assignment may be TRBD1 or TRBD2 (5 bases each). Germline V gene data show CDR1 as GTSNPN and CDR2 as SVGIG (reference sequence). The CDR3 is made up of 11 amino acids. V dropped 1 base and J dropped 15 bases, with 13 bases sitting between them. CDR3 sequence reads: CAWSERGPGFF. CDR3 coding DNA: TGTGCCTGGAGTGAGAGGGGACCGGGGTTCTTC.

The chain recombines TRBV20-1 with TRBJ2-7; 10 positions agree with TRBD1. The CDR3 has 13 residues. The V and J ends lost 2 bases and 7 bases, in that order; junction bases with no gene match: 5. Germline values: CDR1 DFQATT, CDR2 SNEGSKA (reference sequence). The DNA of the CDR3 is TGCAGTGCTAGACGAGGGACAGGGGCGGAGCAGTACTTC. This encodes CSARRGTGAEQYF.

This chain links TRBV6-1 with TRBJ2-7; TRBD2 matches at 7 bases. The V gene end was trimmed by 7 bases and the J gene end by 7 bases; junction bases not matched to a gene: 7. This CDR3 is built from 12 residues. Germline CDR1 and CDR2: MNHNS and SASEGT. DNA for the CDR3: TGTGCCAGCATCGGGACTACCTCTGAGCAGTACTTC. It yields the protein CASIGTTSEQYF.

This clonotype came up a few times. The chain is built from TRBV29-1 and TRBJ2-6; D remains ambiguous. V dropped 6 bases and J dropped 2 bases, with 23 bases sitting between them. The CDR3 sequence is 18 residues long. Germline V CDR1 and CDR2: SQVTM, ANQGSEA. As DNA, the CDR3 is TGCAGCGTGTCTTCGATTGGCAGATTAGGCGCTGGGGCCAACGTCCTGACTTTC. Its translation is CSVSSIGRLGAGANVLTF.

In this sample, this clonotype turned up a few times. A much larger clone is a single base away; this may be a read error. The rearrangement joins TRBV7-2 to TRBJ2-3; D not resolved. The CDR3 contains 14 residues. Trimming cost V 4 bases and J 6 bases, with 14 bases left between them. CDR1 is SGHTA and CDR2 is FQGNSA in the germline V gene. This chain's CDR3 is CASSSTLTGDTQYF. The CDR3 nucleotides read TGTGCCAGCAGCTCTACCTTGACCGGTGATACGCAGTATTTT.

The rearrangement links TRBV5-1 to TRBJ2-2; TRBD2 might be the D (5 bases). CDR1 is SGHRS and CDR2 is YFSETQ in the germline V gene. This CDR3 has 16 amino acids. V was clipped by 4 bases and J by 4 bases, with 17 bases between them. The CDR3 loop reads CASSPPVASSTGELFF. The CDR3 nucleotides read TGCGCCAGCAGCCCGCCAGTGGCTAGCAGCACCGGGGAGCTGTTTTTT.

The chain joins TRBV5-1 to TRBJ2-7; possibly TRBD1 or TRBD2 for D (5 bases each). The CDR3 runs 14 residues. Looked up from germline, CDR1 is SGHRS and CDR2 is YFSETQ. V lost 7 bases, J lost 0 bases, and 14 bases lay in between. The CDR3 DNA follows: TGCGCCAGCGGCCCGGGACGCAGCTCCTACGAGCAGTACTTC. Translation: CASGPGRSSYEQYF. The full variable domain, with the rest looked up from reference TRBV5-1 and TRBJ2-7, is KAGVTQTPRYLIKTRGQQVTLSCSPISGHRSVSWYQQTPGQGLQFLFEYFSETQRNKGNFPGRFSGRQFSNSRSEMNVSTLELGDSALYLCASGPGRSSYEQYFGPGTRLTVT.

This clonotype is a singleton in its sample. Here the CDR3 DNA reads TGTGCCACCAGTGACTTTCATAGCGGGGATAACAATGAGCAGTTCTTC. Amino acids: CATSDFHSGDNNEQFF. The chain combines TRBV24-1 with TRBJ2-1; 8 nucleotides align to TRBD2. Germline CDR1 and CDR2: KGHDR and SFDVKD. CDR3 length: 16 amino acids. V shed 4 bases, J shed 5 bases, and the junction held 9 bases outside the gene matches.

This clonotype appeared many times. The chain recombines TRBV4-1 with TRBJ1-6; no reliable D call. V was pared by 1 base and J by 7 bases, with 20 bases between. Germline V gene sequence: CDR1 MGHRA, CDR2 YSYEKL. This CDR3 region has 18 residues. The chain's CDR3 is CASSQVIATLGRNSPLHF. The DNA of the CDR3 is TGCGCCAGCAGCCAAGTAATTGCCACCCTGGGCAGGAATTCACCCCTCCACTTT.

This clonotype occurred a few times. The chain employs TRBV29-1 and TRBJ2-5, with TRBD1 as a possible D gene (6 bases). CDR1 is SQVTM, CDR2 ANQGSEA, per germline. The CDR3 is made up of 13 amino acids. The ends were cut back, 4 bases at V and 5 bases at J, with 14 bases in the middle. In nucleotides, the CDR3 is TGCAGCGTTGTAGTGGGGGCAGGGGAGACCCAGTACTTC. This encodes CSVVVGAGETQYF. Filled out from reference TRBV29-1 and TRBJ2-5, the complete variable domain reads SAVISQKPSRDICQRGTSLTIQCQVDSQVTMMFWYRQQPGQSLTLIATANQGSEATYESGFVIDKFPISRPNLTFSTLTVSNMSPEDSSIYLCSVVVGAGETQYFGPGTRLLVL.

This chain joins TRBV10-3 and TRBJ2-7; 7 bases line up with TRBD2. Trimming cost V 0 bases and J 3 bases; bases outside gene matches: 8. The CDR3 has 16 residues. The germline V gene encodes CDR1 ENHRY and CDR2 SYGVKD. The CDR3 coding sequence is TGTGCCATCAGTGAGTCATGGTCTAGCGGATACTACGAGCAGTACTTC. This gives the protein CAISESWSSGYYEQYF.

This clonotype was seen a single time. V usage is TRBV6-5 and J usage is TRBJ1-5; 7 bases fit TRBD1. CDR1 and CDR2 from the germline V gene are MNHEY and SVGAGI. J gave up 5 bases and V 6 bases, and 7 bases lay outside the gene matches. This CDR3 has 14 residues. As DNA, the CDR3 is TGTGCCAGCAGCCTCCGGGACAGACATCAGCCCCAGCATTTT. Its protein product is CASSLRDRHQPQHF.

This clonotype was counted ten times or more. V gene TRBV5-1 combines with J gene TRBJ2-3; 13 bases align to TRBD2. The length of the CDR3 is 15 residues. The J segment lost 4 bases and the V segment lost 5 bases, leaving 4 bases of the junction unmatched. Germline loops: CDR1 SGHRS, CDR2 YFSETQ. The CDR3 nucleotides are TGCGCCAGCAGAGGACTAGCGGGAGTAGCAGATACGCAGTATTTT. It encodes CASRGLAGVADTQYF.

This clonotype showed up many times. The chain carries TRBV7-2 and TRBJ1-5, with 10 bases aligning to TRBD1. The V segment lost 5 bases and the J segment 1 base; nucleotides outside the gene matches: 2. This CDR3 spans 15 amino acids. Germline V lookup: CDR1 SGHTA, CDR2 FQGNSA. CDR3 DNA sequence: TGTGCCAGCAGCATGGGACAGGGGAGCAATCAGCCCCAGCATTTT. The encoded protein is CASSMGQGSNQPQHF.

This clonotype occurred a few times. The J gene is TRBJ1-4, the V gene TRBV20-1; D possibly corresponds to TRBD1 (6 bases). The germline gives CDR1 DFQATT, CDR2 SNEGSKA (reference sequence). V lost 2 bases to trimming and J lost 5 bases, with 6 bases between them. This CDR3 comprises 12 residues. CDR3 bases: TGCAGTGCTAGACAGGGGAATGAAAAACTGTTTTTT. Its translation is CSARQGNEKLFF.

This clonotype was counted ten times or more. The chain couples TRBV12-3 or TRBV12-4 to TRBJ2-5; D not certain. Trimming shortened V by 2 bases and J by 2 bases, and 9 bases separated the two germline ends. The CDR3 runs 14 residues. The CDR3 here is CASSLRRIQETQYF. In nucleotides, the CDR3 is TGTGCCAGCAGTTTACGGCGAATTCAAGAGACCCAGTACTTC.

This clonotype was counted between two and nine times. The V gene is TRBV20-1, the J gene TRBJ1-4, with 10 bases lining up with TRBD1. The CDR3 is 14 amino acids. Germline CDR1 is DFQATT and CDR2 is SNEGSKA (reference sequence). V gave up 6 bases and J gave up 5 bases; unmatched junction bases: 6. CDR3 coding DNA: TGCAGTGCCCCATCGGGACAGGGGAATGAAAAACTGTTTTTT. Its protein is CSAPSGQGNEKLFF.

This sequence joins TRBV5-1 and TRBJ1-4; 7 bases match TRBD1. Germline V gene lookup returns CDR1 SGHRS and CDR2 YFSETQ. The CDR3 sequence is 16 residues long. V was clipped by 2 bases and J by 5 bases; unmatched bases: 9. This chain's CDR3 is CASSLMPGQPNEKLFF. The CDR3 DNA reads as TGCGCCAGCAGCTTAATGCCGGGACAGCCAAATGAAAAACTGTTTTTT.

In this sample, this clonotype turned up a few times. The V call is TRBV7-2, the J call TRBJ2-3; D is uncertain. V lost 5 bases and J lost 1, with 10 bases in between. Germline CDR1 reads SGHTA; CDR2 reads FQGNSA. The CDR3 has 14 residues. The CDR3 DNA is TGTGCCAGCAGCCTCCCGCCAGGCACAGATACGCAGTATTTT. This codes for CASSLPPGTDTQYF.

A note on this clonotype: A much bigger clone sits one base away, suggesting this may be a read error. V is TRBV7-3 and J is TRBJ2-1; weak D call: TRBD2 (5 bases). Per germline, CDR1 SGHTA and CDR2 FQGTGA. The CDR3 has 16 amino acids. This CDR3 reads CASSFDAGYSYNEQCF. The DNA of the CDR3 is TGTGCCAGCAGCTTCGACGCGGGCTACTCCTACAATGAGCAGTGCTTC.

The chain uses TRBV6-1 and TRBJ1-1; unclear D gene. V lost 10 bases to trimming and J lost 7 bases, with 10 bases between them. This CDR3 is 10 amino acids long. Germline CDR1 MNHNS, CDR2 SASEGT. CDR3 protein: CATRTYEAFF. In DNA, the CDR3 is TGTGCCACTAGGACGTATGAAGCTTTCTTT.

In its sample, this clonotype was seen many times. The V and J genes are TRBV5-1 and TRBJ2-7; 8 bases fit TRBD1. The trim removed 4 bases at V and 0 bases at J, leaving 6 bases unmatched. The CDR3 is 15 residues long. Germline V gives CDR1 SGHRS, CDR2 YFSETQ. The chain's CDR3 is CASSDRGAVSYEQYF. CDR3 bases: TGCGCCAGCAGCGACAGGGGCGCTGTCTCCTACGAGCAGTACTTC. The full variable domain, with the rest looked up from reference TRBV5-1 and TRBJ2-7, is KAGVTQTPRYLIKTRGQQVTLSCSPISGHRSVSWYQQTPGQGLQFLFEYFSETQRNKGNFPGRFSGRQFSNSRSEMNVSTLELGDSALYLCASSDRGAVSYEQYFGPGTRLTVT.